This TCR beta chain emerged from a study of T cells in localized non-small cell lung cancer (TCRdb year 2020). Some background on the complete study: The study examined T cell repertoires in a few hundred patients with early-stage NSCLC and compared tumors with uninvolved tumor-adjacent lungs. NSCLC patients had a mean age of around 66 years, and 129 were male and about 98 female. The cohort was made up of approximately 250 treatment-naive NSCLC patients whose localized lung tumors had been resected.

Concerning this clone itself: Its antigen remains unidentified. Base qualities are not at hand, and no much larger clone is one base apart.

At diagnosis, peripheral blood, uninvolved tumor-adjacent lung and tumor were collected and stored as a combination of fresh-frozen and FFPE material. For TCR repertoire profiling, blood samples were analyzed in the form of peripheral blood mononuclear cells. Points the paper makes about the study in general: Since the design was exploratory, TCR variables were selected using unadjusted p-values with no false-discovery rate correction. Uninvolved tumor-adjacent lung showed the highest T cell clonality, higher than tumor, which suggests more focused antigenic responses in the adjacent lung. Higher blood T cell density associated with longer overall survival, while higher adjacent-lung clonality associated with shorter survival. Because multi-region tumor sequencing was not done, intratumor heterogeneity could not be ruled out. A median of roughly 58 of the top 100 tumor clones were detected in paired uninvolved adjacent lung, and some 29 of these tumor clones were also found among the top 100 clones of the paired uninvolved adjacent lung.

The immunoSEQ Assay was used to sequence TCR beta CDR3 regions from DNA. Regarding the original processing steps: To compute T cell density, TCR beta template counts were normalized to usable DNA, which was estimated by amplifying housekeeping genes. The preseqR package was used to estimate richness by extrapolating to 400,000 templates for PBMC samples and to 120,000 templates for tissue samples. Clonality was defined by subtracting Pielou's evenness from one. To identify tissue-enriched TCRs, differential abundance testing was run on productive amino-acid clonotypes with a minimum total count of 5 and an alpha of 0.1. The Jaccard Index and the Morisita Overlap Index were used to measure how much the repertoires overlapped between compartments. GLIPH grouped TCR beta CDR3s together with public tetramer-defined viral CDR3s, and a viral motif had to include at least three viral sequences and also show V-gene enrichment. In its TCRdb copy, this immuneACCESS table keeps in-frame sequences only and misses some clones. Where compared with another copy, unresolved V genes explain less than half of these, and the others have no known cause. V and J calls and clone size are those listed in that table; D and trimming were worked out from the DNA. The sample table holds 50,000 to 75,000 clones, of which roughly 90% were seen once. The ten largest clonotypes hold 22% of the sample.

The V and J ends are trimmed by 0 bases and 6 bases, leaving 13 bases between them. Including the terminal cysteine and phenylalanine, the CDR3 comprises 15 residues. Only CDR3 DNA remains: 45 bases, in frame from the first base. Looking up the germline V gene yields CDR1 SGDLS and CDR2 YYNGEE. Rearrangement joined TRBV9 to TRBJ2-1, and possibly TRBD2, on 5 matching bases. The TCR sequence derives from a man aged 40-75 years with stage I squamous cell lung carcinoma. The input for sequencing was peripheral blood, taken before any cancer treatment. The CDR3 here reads CASSVGGRNSNEQFF. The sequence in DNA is TGTGCCAGCAGCGTAGGAGGGCGTAATAGCAATGAGCAGTTCTTC.